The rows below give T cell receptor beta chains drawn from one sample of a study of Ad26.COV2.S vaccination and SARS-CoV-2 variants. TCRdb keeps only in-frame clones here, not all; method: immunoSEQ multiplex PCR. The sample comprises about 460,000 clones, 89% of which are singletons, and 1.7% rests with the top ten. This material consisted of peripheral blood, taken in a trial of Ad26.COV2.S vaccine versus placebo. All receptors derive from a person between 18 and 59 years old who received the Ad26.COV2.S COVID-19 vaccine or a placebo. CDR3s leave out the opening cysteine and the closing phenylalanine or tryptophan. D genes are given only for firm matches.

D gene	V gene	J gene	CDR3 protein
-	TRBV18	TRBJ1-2	ASSSDVAGLVGYGYT
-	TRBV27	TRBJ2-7	ASSLVGSYEQY
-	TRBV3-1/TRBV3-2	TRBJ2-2	ASSPYFWGPRAGNTGELF
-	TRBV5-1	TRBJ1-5	ASSLEGPVGNQPQH
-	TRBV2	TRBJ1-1	ASCGGYTEAF
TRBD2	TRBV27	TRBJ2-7	ASSSDRLAGPSYEQY
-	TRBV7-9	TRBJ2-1	ASSQGLTNEQF
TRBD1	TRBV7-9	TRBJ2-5	ASQQGGAYQETQY
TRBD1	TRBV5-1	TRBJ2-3	ASSLGQGADTQY
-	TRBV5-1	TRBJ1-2	ASSIYGGQIEGYT
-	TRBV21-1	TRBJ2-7	ASSRERQDPEQY
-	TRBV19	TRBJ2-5	ASSTGNTETQY
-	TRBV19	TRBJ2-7	ASSPAGNYEQY
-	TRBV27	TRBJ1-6	ASGLGGPLYNSPLH
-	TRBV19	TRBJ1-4	ASSPGTGGRLF
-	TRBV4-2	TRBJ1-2	ASSLGNYGYT
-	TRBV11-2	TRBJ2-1	ASSLGWYEQF
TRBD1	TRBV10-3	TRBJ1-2	AISERPREQGYGYT
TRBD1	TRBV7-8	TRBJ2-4	ASSLGDRGGTAKNIQY
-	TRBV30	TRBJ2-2	AWTRTGELF
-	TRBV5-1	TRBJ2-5	ASSSLQHQETQY
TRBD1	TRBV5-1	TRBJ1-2	ASSRQGAGGYT
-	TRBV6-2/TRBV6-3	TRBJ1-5	ASSMDGGGSQPQH
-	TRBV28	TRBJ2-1	ASSLSYPNPYNEQF
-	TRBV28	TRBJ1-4	ASTSPRTVKLSTNEKLF
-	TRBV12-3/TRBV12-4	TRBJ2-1	ASSLVGPQF
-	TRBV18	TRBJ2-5	ASSPGQPRETQY
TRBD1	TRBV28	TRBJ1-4	ASSLKGAVNEKLF
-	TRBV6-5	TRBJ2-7	ASSYQPHGSYEQY
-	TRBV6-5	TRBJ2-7	ASSPGDNYEQY
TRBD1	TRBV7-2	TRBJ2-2	ASSQWTGNTGELF
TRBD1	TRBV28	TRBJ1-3	ASSIRGTEKSGNTIY
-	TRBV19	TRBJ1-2	ASGGLWGYT
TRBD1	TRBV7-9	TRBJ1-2	ASSELGTGYGYT
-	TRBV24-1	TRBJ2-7	ATSDPPGAYEQY
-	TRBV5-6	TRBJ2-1	ASSLGHLNSYNEQF